Listed below are T cell receptor beta chains from one sample, sequenced in a study of control samples from healthy donors and cancer patients. The data were produced by immunoSEQ multiplex PCR, yet TCRdb's version contains in-frame clones alone and is incomplete. The sample has fewer than 60,000 clones, around 85% seen once. Material for sequencing was PBMCs. The receptors derive from a woman between 45 and 60 years old with lung cancer. The CDR3 runs from the conserved cysteine through the conserved F or W. The D gene is left open where the match is weak. The listing skips clone size in some rows; elsewhere it reads once, few, many or a size class.

v_gene	abundance	d_gene	j_gene	CDR3nt	CDR3aa
TRBV5-1	once	TRBD1	TRBJ1-5	TGCGCCAGCAGCTTGGACGGGACAGCTTATCAGCCCCAGCATTTT	CASSLDGTAYQPQHF
TRBV7-9	.	TRBD1	TRBJ1-1	TGTGCCAGCACCAGGGACAGCAAATCGTTGAGCACTGAAGCTTTCTTT	CASTRDSKSLSTEAFF
TRBV7-2	few	.	TRBJ2-7	TGTGCCAGCAGCTTAGGCAGCTCCCTTTACGAGCAGTACTTC	CASSLGSSLYEQYF
TRBV6-5	.	.	TRBJ1-2	TGTGCCAGCACCGACGGGTATGGCTACACCTTC	CASTDGYGYTF
TRBV5-6	.	TRBD2	TRBJ2-5	TGTGCCAGCAGCTTGTCCGGACTAGCCCAAGAGACCCAGTACTTC	CASSLSGLAQETQYF
TRBV30	once	.	TRBJ1-5	TGTGCCTGGAGACGGTCTTTAAATCAGCCCCAGCATTTT	CAWRRSLNQPQHF
TRBV14	.	TRBD1	TRBJ1-2	TGTGCCAGCAGCCAAGATTACCCTCGGACAGGGCATGGCTACACCTTC	CASSQDYPRTGHGYTF
TRBV12-3/TRBV12-4	.	.	TRBJ1-2	TGTGCCAGCAGAGACCTCTCAATGGGGGGCTACACCTTC	CASRDLSMGGYTF
TRBV10-1	.	.	TRBJ2-3	TGCGCCAGCAGTGAGTCGTCTAATACGCAGTATTTT	CASSESSNTQYF
TRBV5-1	.	TRBD1	TRBJ2-6	TGCGCCAGCAGTCCTACCGGGACAGGGGTTCTCTCTGGGGCCAACGTCCTGACTTTC	CASSPTGTGVLSGANVLTF
TRBV7-2	few	.	TRBJ2-2	TGTGCCAGCAGCTTAGAAGCCTCACGAGGGGAGCTGTTTTTT	CASSLEASRGELFF
TRBV6-2/TRBV6-3	few	TRBD1	TRBJ1-5	TGTGCCAGCAGTTATGGGCAGGGGGGGACTCCTAGCAATCAGCCCCAGCATTTT	CASSYGQGGTPSNQPQHF
TRBV20-1	.	.	TRBJ2-1	TGCAGTGCTAGTCCCACCCAGGGCTACAATGAGCAGTTCTTC	CSASPTQGYNEQFF
TRBV10-3	.	.	TRBJ2-1	TGTGCCATCCGGTGGGGGGCACACAATGAGCAGTTCTTC	CAIRWGAHNEQFF
TRBV3-1/TRBV3-2	once	TRBD1	TRBJ1-4	TGTGCCAGCAGCTTCACAGGGGCGGGTGAAAAACTGTTTTTT	CASSFTGAGEKLFF
TRBV15	.	TRBD1	TRBJ1-2	TGTGCCACCAGCAGCAGGGGGCTGGATGGCTACACCTTC	CATSSRGLDGYTF
TRBV30	once	.	TRBJ2-4	TGTGCCTGGAGTGTAGGAGGGTCGGGGAACATTCAGTACTTC	CAWSVGGSGNIQYF
TRBV19	.	.	TRBJ2-7	TGTGCCAGTAGTATCGGGGCTGCTCCGATCTCCTACGAGCAGTACTTC	CASSIGAAPISYEQYF
TRBV7-9	.	TRBD1	TRBJ2-5	TGTGCCAGCAGCCCATGGACAGGGCAGACGGAGACCCAGTACTTC	CASSPWTGQTETQYF
TRBV18	.	.	TRBJ2-7	TGTGCCAGCTCACCTAGGGCCGTATCCCCGGGCTACGAGCAGTACTTC	CASSPRAVSPGYEQYF